These T cell receptor beta chains were read from a single sample in a study of T cell changes during pregnancy in multiple sclerosis. Sequenced by immunoSEQ multiplex PCR; TCRdb stores in-frame clones only, minus some. The sample carries approximately 44,000 clones, 85% to 95% recorded once. The sample consisted of CD4+ T cells from peripheral blood mononuclear cells, taken in the third trimester of pregnancy. The receptors shown here come from a female donor with multiple sclerosis, enrolled in a pregnancy study. Each CDR3 is given with its conserved first and last residue. A D gene is named only where the DNA matches it firmly. The size of a clone is reported for some rows only, either as once, few or many, or as a class for expanded clones.

length,J,V,size,D,DNA,CDR3
14,TRBJ2-3,TRBV18,.,.,TGTGCCAGCTCACCACAGGGAGGCACAGATACGCAGTATTTT,CASSPQGGTDTQYF
16,TRBJ1-5,TRBV5-6,.,TRBD1,TGTGCCAGCAGCTTAGGCCCGGACAGGGGCAATCAGCCCCAGCATTTT,CASSLGPDRGNQPQHF
13,TRBJ1-2,TRBV9,.,.,TGTGCCAGCAGCGGACTTAATGTCTATGGCTACACCTTC,CASSGLNVYGYTF
18,TRBJ2-2,TRBV11-3,.,TRBD2,TGTGCCAGCAGCTCGGAAATCCTACTAGCGGGAGACACCGGGGAGCTGTTTTTT,CASSSEILLAGDTGELFF
15,TRBJ1-2,TRBV19,.,.,TGTGCCAGTAGTACCGCCCATACAGGACCTTATGGCTACACCTTC,CASSTAHTGPYGYTF
14,TRBJ1-1,TRBV9,few,.,TGTGCCAGCAGCGCCTCAACAGGGTTCACTGAAGCTTTCTTT,CASSASTGFTEAFF
16,TRBJ2-7,TRBV7-2,.,.,TGTGCCAGCAGCCCCCTTCGGGCTAGCGCTACCTACGAGCAGTACTTC,CASSPLRASATYEQYF
15,TRBJ1-6,TRBV28,.,TRBD1,TGTGCCAGCAGCCGCATGACAGGGGGAAATTCACCCCTCCACTTT,CASSRMTGGNSPLHF
17,TRBJ2-7,TRBV5-1,once,TRBD2,TGCGCCAGCAGCACTGCCGTTCTAGCGGGGGGGTCCTACGAGCAGTACTTC,CASSTAVLAGGSYEQYF
13,TRBJ2-5,TRBV7-2,.,.,TGTGCCAGCAGCGTTGGACAAGTGGAGACCCAGTACTTC,CASSVGQVETQYF
17,TRBJ2-6,TRBV4-3,.,.,TGCGCCAGCAGCCAAGTACCGCGAATCACTGGGGCCAACGTCCTGACTTTC,CASSQVPRITGANVLTF
13,TRBJ2-7,TRBV29-1,.,TRBD1,TGCAGCGTTACTGAGACAGGGTTCTACGAGCAGTACTTC,CSVTETGFYEQYF
17,TRBJ1-2,TRBV19,.,.,TGTGCCAGTAACCACTGGGGGAACGGCGGGGCTAACTATGGCTACACCTTC,CASNHWGNGGANYGYTF
13,TRBJ1-2,TRBV6-5,.,.,TGTGCCAGCAGTTATAGACAGAACTATGGCTACACCTTC,CASSYRQNYGYTF
13,TRBJ1-2,TRBV18,.,.,TGTGCCAGCTCACCGGACGGGGGCTATGGCTACACCTTC,CASSPDGGYGYTF
14,TRBJ2-2,TRBV7-3,.,TRBD1,TGTGCCAGCAGCCCGGACAGGGTCGAAGGGGAGCTGTTTTTT,CASSPDRVEGELFF
17,TRBJ2-1,TRBV9,.,TRBD2,TGTGCCAGCAGCCCCCGGGTAGCGGGAGTTGTAATAAATGAGCAGTTCTTC,CASSPRVAGVVINEQFF
15,TRBJ2-1,TRBV6-6,.,TRBD2,TGTGCCAGCATTTCCGGGACTAGGAGATACAATGAGCAGTTCTTC,CASISGTRRYNEQFF
17,TRBJ1-1,TRBV9,.,.,TGTGCCAGCAGCGTAGTAGGAGACCCCCGAACCAACACTGAAGCTTTCTTT,CASSVVGDPRTNTEAFF
16,TRBJ1-5,TRBV7-2,.,TRBD1,TGTGCCAGCAGTAAGGCAGGCGGCACAGGGGATCAGCCCCAGCATTTT,CASSKAGGTGDQPQHF
15,TRBJ2-1,TRBV5-1,.,.,TGCGCCAGCAGCCCAGCGGGCGGTACGGTTAATGAGCAGTTCTTC,CASSPAGGTVNEQFF
16,TRBJ2-7,TRBV7-2,.,TRBD2,TGTGCCAGCAGCTTAGAGGGGACTAGCGGGAGAAACGAGCAGTACTTC,CASSLEGTSGRNEQYF
14,TRBJ2-3,TRBV7-2,.,.,TGTGCCAGCGCCCGGGAGAGATTATCGGATACGCAGTATTTT,CASARERLSDTQYF
19,TRBJ2-2,TRBV19,.,TRBD2,TGTGCCAGTAGTATCGTCGGGCTAGCGGGAGGGCCAGGCACCGGGGAGCTGTTTTTT,CASSIVGLAGGPGTGELFF
18,TRBJ2-7,TRBV19,.,TRBD1,TGTGCCAGTAGTATACGGGGACAGGGCACTAGCAGAGCCTACGAGCAGTACTTC,CASSIRGQGTSRAYEQYF
13,TRBJ2-3,TRBV29-1,.,.,TGCAGCGTTGAAGCAGGGAGCACAGATACGCAGTATTTT,CSVEAGSTDTQYF
15,TRBJ2-4,TRBV29-1,once,TRBD1,TGCAGCGTGGAAAAAGCCGGGACAGGGAATGACATTCAGTACTTC,CSVEKAGTGNDIQYF
15,TRBJ2-3,TRBV28,.,TRBD1,TGTGCCAGCAGTCCACGACAGGGGATTTCAGATACGCAGTATTTT,CASSPRQGISDTQYF
13,TRBJ2-7,TRBV18,.,TRBD1,TGTGCCAGCTCACTAGGGACAGCCTACGAGCAGTACTTC,CASSLGTAYEQYF
18,TRBJ2-1,TRBV7-3,.,.,TGTGCCAGCAGCTTAAGCTCCCAGGGGACGACACGCTACAATGAGCAGTTCTTC,CASSLSSQGTTRYNEQFF
16,TRBJ1-3,TRBV11-2,.,.,TGTGCCAGCAGCTTCTTCAGCGGAAACTCTGGAAACACCATATATTTT,CASSFFSGNSGNTIYF
14,TRBJ2-3,TRBV18,.,TRBD1,TGTGCCAGCTCACACGGACAGGGGGCTGTACCGCAGTATTTT,CASSHGQGAVPQYF
14,TRBJ1-1,TRBV28,.,.,TGTGCCAGCAGTCCTATTGGACAGAACACTGAAGCTTTCTTT,CASSPIGQNTEAFF
16,TRBJ1-3,TRBV7-6,.,.,TGTGCCAGCAGCTTAGGGGTCGGGGGGTCTGGAAACACCATATATTTT,CASSLGVGGSGNTIYF
15,TRBJ2-7,TRBV27,.,TRBD2,TGTGCCAGCAGGACCGGCGGGACTAGCGGCTACGAGCAGTACTTC,CASRTGGTSGYEQYF
15,TRBJ1-4,TRBV2,.,.,TGTGCCAGCAGGGCATACAGGTCAACTAATGAAAAACTGTTTTTT,CASRAYRSTNEKLFF
16,TRBJ2-7,TRBV7-2,.,TRBD2,TGTGTTTCGGCACTAGCGGGTGACTTAAGCTCCTACGAGCAGTACTTC,CVSALAGDLSSYEQYF